This TCR beta chain derives from a study of T cell responses to AZD1222 COVID-19 vaccine. For the study at large: Some second doses came at about 4 weeks and others at about 12 weeks; these were pooled. Broader study findings: Seropositive AZD1222 recipients at baseline numbered only 6 or 7. Repertoire sampling happened only post peak T cell response. White British people made up most donors, females outnumbered males, and clonal diversity was possibly underestimated.

Details on this clone: Its antigen is still unknown.

Sequenced by immunoSEQ multiplex PCR; TCRdb stores in-frame clones only, minus some. The sample consists of 150,000 to 160,000 clones, about nine tenths of them appearing once. This receptor was taken from an adult in good health. The material sequenced was peripheral blood, taken on day 0 of AZD1222 vaccination.

Here the CDR3 reads CASSRRSGTTNYGYTF. The CDR3 DNA reads TGTGCCAGCAGCCGTAGAAGTGGGACAACGAACTATGGCTACACCTTC. This chain links TRBV9 with TRBJ1-2; possible D gene TRBD1, 6 bases. Germline V gene lookup returns CDR1 SGDLS and CDR2 YYNGEE. Trimming removed 4 bases from V and 2 bases from J, with 18 bases in between. There are 16 residues in the CDR3.